The 8 T cell receptor beta chains below all came from one sample that was sequenced in a study of blood T cell repertoires in COVID-19. Sequencing used immunoSEQ multiplex PCR; TCRdb keeps in-frame clones, though not all of them. Among 270,000 or so clones listed, less than 85% were seen once. Sequencing input: peripheral blood. These receptors originate from a woman in her late teens or twenties with acute or convalescent COVID-19.

The chain links TRBV4-3 to TRBJ2-2, with 9 bases lining up with TRBD1. The CDR3 covers 14 residues. Germline V CDR1 and CDR2: LGHNA, YSLEER. Trimming took 4 bases from V and 7 from J; bases not matched to a gene: 4. CDR3 sequence reads: CASSLGQGFGELFF. The DNA of the CDR3 is TGCGCCAGCAGCCTTGGACAGGGGTTCGGGGAGCTGTTTTTT.

This chain uses TRBV7-9 with TRBJ1-5; 7 bases match TRBD1. Per germline, CDR1 SEHNR and CDR2 FQNEAQ (reference sequence). The CDR3 is 16 residues long. Trimming removed 3 bases from V and 0 bases from J; junction bases left unmatched: 5. The CDR3 DNA follows: TGTGCCAGCAGCTTTTCGGACAGGTCTAGCAATCAGCCCCAGCATTTT. This encodes CASSFSDRSSNQPQHF.

The J gene is TRBJ2-7, the V gene TRBV6-5, with 9 nucleotides matching TRBD1. Germline CDR1 MNHEY, CDR2 SVGAGI. There are 14 residues in the CDR3. V lost 5 bases, J lost 5 bases, and 7 bases stayed unmatched. CDR3 nucleotides: TGTGCCAGCAGTCAACCGGGACAGGGCCACGAGCAGTACTTC. It translates to CASSQPGQGHEQYF.

The chain joins TRBV28 to TRBJ2-7; D not certain. Trimming left V 4 bases short and J 5 bases short, with 12 bases between. Germline values: CDR1 MDHEN, CDR2 SYDVKM. The CDR3 runs to 13 residues. CDR3 sequence (DNA): TGTGCCAGCAGTTCAATTTGGCAGGACGAGCAGTACTTC. This encodes CASSSIWQDEQYF.

The rearrangement links TRBV7-9 to TRBJ1-5; tentative D call: TRBD1 (5 bases). Trimming pared 4 bases from V and 7 bases from J, leaving 14 bases between. Germline V gene sequence: CDR1 SEHNR, CDR2 FQNEAQ (reference sequence). The CDR3 has 14 amino acids. In nucleotides, the CDR3 is TGTGCCAGCAGCTCACTCGGGGGAATCCAGCCCCAGCATTTT. It codes for CASSSLGGIQPQHF.

The V and J genes are TRBV5-4 and TRBJ1-1, with D uncertain. Germline-derived CDR1 and CDR2 are SGHNT and YYREEE (reference sequence). The CDR3 sequence is 12 residues long. Trimming cost V 6 bases and J 1 base, with 7 bases left between them. CDR3 coding DNA: TGTGCCAGCACTTCGGGGAACACTGAAGCTTTCTTT. It codes for CASTSGNTEAFF.

J is TRBJ2-2 and V is TRBV5-1; TRBD2 might be the D (5 bases). Trimming left V 0 bases short and J 4 bases short, with 10 bases between. CDR3 length equals 15 residues. CDR1 SGHRS and CDR2 YFSETQ come from the germline V gene. CDR3 residues: CASSLALEGTGELFF. In DNA form, the CDR3 reads TGCGCCAGCAGCTTGGCACTAGAGGGCACCGGGGAGCTGTTTTTT.

This rearrangement joins TRBV20-1 to TRBJ2-5, with 10 bases matching TRBD2. CDR1 DFQATT and CDR2 SNEGSKA come from the germline V gene (reference sequence). Trimming took 3 bases from V and 7 from J; bases not matched to a gene: 8. The CDR3 has 14 amino acids. The CDR3 reads CSASGAGGDRTQYF. The DNA for the CDR3 is TGCAGTGCTAGTGGAGCGGGAGGGGATCGGACCCAGTACTTC.